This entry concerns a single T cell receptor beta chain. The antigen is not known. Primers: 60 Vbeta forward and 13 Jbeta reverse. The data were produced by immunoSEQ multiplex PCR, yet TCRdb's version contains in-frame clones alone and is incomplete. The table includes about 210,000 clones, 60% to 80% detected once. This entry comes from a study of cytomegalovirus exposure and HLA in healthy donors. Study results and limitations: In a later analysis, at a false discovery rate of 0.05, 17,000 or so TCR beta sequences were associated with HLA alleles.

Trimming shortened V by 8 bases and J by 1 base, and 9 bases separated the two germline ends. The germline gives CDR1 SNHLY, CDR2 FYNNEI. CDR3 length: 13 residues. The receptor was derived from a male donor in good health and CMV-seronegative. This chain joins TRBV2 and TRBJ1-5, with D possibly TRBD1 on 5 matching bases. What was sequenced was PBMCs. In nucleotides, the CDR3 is TGTGCCAGCGCACAGGACAGCAATCAGCCCCAGCATTTT. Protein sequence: CASAQDSNQPQHF.